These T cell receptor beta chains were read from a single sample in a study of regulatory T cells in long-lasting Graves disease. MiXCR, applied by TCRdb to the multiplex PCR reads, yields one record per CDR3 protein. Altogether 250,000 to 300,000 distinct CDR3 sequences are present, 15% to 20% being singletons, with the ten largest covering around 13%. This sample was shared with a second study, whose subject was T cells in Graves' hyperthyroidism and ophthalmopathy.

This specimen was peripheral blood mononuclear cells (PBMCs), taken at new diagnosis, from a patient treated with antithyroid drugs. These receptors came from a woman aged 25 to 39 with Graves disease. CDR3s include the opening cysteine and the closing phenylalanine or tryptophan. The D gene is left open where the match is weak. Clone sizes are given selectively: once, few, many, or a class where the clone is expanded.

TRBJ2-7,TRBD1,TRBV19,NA,TGTGCCAGTAGAGTTAGGACAGGGGGCTACGAGCAGTACTTC,CASRVRTGGYEQYF
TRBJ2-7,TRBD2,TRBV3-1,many,TGTGCCAGCAGCCACACCGGTGCGGGGGGTAGGGAGCAGTACTTC,CASSHTGAGGREQYF
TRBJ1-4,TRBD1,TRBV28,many,TGTGCCAGCAGTTTAATAGGGGACAGCAGTAATGAAAAACTGTTTTTT,CASSLIGDSSNEKLFF
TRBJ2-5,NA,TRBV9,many,TGTGCCAGCAGCGTAGGTATGGGGGCAGCTCAACAAGAGACCCAGTACTTC,CASSVGMGAAQQETQYF
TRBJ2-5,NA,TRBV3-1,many,TGTGCCAGCAGCCGAGAAGGGGAGGCAGAGACCCAGTACTTC,CASSREGEAETQYF
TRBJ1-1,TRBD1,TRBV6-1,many,TGTGCCAGCCACTCCGGGACAGGGAACACTGAAGCTTTCTTT,CASHSGTGNTEAFF
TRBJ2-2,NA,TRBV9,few,TGTGCCAGCGGCCGCCACCCTGGGAACACCGGGGAGCTGTTTTTT,CASGRHPGNTGELFF
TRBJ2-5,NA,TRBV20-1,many,TGCAGTGCTAGAGATGGGGGACTCGAAGAGACCCAGTACTTC,CSARDGGLEETQYF
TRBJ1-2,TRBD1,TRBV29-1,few,TGCAGCGTTGGGGGGACAGGAGATGACTATCGCTACACCTTC,CSVGGTGDDYRYTF
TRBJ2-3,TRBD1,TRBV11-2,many,TGTGCCAGCAGCTTAGATGGGACAGGGGGTAATACGCAGTATTTT,CASSLDGTGGNTQYF
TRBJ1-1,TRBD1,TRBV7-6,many,TGTGCCAGCAGCTTTCGACAGGGAGGCAACACTGAAGCTTTCTTT,CASSFRQGGNTEAFF
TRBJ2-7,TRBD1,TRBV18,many,TGTGCCAGCTCACCCGGACAGGAGGACGAGCAGTACTTC,CASSPGQEDEQYF
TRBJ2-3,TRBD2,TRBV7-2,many,TGTGCCAGCAGCTCTAGCGGGGGGACAGATACGCAGTATTTT,CASSSSGGTDTQYF
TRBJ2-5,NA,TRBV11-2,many,TGTGCCAGCAGGACCGTGAGGGGGGGACCCCAAGAGACCCAGTACTTC,CASRTVRGGPQETQYF
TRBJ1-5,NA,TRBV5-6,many,TGTGCCAGCAGCTACGGACCGATTAGCAATCAGCCCCAGCATTTT,CASSYGPISNQPQHF
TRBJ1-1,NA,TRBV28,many,TGTGCCAGCAGTTTAGTGCCAGGGTATACTGAAGCTTTCTTT,CASSLVPGYTEAFF
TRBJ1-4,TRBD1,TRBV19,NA,TGTGCCAGTAGGGACAGGGGATCGTCTAATGAAAAACTGTTTTTT,CASRDRGSSNEKLFF
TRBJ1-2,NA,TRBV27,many,TGTGCCAGCAGTACCGAGGGGGACCGTACGTATGGCTACACCTTC,CASSTEGDRTYGYTF
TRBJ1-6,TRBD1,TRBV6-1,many,TGTGCCAGCAGTGAAATGGTGGGGGACAGTTATTCACCCCTCCACTTT,CASSEMVGDSYSPLHF
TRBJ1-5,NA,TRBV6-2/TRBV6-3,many,TGTGCCAGCAGTATGGTGGCAGGGAGTTACCAGCCCCAGCATTTT,CASSMVAGSYQPQHF
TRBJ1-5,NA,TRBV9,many,TGTGCCAGCAGCCCGCACAGGGATAGCAATCAGCCCCAGCATTTT,CASSPHRDSNQPQHF
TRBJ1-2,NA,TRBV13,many,TGTGCCAGCAGCCTAATATCGACTGGCCTGGGGGGCTACACCTTC,CASSLISTGLGGYTF
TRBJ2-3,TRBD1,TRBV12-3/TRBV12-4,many,TGTGCCAGCAGTTCCCCTAGGCCGACCAGGGGGAAGCAGTATTTT,CASSSPRPTRGKQYF
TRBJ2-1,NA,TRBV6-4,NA,TGTGCCAGCAGTGACTCTGGCGGGGTCCGAAATGAGCAGTTCTTC,CASSDSGGVRNEQFF
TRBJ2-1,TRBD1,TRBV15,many,TGTGCCACCAGCAGTTACAGGGGCTCGTTCAATGAGCAGTTCTTC,CATSSYRGSFNEQFF
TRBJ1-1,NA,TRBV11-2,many,TGTGCCAGCAGCGCCACGACGGGTCCCGGGAACACTGAAGCTTTCTTT,CASSATTGPGNTEAFF
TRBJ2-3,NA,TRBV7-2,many,TGTGCCAGCACCCCGAGGTCGACAACAGATACGCAGTATTTT,CASTPRSTTDTQYF
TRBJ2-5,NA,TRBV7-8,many,TGTGCCAGCAGCCCTGGGGGTTTTTATGGAGAGACCCAGTACTTC,CASSPGGFYGETQYF
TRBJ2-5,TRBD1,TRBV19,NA,TGTGCCAGTAGTATAGGCCGACAGGGGGGTTCCGGGGAGACCCAGTACTTC,CASSIGRQGGSGETQYF
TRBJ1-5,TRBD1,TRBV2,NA,TGTGCCGGCAGGCCGACAGGGTCCGACCAGCCCCAGCATTTT,CAGRPTGSDQPQHF
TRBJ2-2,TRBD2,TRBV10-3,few,TGTGCCATCAGTGAGTCGAGGCTAGCGGGGGACACCGGGGAGCTGTTTTTT,CAISESRLAGDTGELFF
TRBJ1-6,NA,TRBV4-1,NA,TGCGCCAGCAGCCAACCAGTGGGAGGTATAGTGGATTCACCCCTCCACTTT,CASSQPVGGIVDSPLHF
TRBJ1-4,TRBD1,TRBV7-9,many,TGTGCCAGCAGCTTGCCAGAAGGGACAGCTCGCGAAAAACTGTTTTTT,CASSLPEGTAREKLFF
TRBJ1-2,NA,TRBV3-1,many,TGTGCCAGCAGCCAAGAGGGCCAAGGAGTACCTAACTATGGCTACACCTTC,CASSQEGQGVPNYGYTF
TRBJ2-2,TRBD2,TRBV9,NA,TGTGCCAGCAGGGGACGGGAGCGGGGCGACACCGGGGAGCTGTTTTTT,CASRGRERGDTGELFF
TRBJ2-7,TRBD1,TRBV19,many,TGTGCCAGTCGACAGGGGGGCACCTACGAGCAGTACTTC,CASRQGGTYEQYF
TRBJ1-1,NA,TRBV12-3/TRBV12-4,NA,TGTGCCAGCAGGATAAGGTTTGAAGCTTTCTTT,CASRIRFEAFF
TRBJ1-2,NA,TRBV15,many,TGTGCCACCAGCAAGCAGGGTGACTATGGCTACACCTTC,CATSKQGDYGYTF
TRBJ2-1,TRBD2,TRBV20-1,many,TGCAGTGCTAGAGATCGCATGACGGGAGGGACTCCCGGGGCTGAGCAGTTCTTC,CSARDRMTGGTPGAEQFF
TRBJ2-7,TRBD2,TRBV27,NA,TGTGCCAGCAGTCCAGGGACTAGCGGGAGAGGAATCTACGAGCAGTACTTC,CASSPGTSGRGIYEQYF
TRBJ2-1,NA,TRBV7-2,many,TGTGCCAGCAGCTTAGTAGCACCCTCCTACAATGAGCAGTTCTTC,CASSLVAPSYNEQFF
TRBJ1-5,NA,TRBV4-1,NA,TGCGCCAGCAGCCAAGGAGCCTATGGGAATCAGCCCCAGCATTTT,CASSQGAYGNQPQHF
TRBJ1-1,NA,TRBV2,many,TGTGCCAGGCGAGCAGGGGATACTGAAGCTTTCTTT,CARRAGDTEAFF
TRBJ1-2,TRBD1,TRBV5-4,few,TGTGCCAGCTGGCTGGCAGGGGGAAAGTGGGAAGATGGCTACACCTTC,CASWLAGGKWEDGYTF
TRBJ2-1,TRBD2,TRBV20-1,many,TGCAGTGCTAGCCGGGGGGGTTGGGGAGGTGAGCAGTTCTTC,CSASRGGWGGEQFF
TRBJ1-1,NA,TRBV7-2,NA,TGTGCCAGCAGCTTAGACTCCTTAAGTGAAGCTTTCTTT,CASSLDSLSEAFF
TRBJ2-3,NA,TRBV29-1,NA,TGCAGCGTTTACGGGGGGCCGGCGACAGATACGCAGTATTTT,CSVYGGPATDTQYF
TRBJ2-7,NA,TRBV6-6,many,TGTGCCAGCAGTTACTCGAGAGGGGGGAACTACGAGCAGTACTTC,CASSYSRGGNYEQYF
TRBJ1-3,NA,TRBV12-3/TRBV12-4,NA,TGTGCCAGCAGCGCCCGGACACGCCGAAACACCATATATTTT,CASSARTRRNTIYF
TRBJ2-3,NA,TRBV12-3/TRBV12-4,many,TGTGCCAGCAGTTTGCCTGCCCGGGCAGATACGCAGTATTTT,CASSLPARADTQYF
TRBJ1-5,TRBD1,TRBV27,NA,TGTGCCAGCGGACAGGGGGTTAGCAATCAGCCCCAGCATTTT,CASGQGVSNQPQHF
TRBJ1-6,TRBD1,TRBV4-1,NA,TGCGCCAGCAGCCGGCGGGACAGGGGAGGTAATTCACCCCTCCACTTT,CASSRRDRGGNSPLHF
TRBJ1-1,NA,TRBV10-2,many,TGCGCCAGCAGCGAGGTGCGGACATCTGAAGCTTTCTTT,CASSEVRTSEAFF
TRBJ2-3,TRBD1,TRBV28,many,TGTGCCAGCAGTCCCGGGACAGAAGGCACAGATACGCAGTATTTT,CASSPGTEGTDTQYF